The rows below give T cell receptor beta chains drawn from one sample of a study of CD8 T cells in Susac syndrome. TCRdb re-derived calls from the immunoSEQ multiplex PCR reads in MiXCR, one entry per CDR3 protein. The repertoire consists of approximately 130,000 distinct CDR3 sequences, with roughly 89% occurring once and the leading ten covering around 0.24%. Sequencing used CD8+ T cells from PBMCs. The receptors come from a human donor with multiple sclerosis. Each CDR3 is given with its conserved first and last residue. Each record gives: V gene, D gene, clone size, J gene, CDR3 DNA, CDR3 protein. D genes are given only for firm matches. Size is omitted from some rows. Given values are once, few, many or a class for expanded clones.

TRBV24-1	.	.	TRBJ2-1	TGTGCCACCAGTGATTTATTGGGGGGCCTCAATGAGCAGTTCTTC	CATSDLLGGLNEQFF
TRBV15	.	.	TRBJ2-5	TGTGCCACCAGCAGAGGGGGGCAGCCAGAGACCCAGTACTTC	CATSRGGQPETQYF
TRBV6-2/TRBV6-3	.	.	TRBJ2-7	TGTGCCACCGCGGGCACCGATATGGGGGAGCAGTACTTC	CATAGTDMGEQYF
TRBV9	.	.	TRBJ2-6	TGTGCCAGCAGCCAATCTGGGGCCAACGTCCTGACTTTC	CASSQSGANVLTF
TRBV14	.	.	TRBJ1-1	TGTGCCAGCAGCCGCGTATGGAGGGCGGAGGACACTGAAGCTTTCTTT	CASSRVWRAEDTEAFF
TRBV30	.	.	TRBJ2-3	TGTGCCTGGACCCCACCAGCGTTTAGCACAGATACGCAGTATTTT	CAWTPPAFSTDTQYF
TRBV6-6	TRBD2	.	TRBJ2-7	TGTGCCAGCAGTTACGGGGGGGATTCCTACGAGCAGTACTTC	CASSYGGDSYEQYF
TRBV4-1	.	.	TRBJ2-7	TGCGCCAGCAGCCAAATATCTGCGCCCTACGAGCAGTACTTC	CASSQISAPYEQYF
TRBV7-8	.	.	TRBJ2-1	TGTGCCAGCAGCTCGGTCGGGCAGAATGAGCAGTTCTTC	CASSSVGQNEQFF
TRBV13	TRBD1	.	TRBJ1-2	TGTGCCAGCAGCCCAAGGGACAGCTTCAATGGCTACACCTTC	CASSPRDSFNGYTF
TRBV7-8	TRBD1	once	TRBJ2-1	TGTGCCAGCAGCTTAGGGGGGACAGGGTATGAGCAGTTCTTC	CASSLGGTGYEQFF
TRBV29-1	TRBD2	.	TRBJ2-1	TGCAGCGTTGAGCGGGAGAAGGATTTGGATGAGCAGTTCTTC	CSVEREKDLDEQFF
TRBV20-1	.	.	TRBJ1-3	TGCAGTGCTAGAGATCTCAGGGCCTCTGGAAACACCATATATTTT	CSARDLRASGNTIYF
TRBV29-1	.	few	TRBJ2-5	TGCAGCGTGTGGGACGAAGAGACCCAGTACTTC	CSVWDEETQYF
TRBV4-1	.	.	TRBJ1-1	TGCGCCAGCAGCCAAGACGGTTTGAGCACTGAAGCTTTCTTT	CASSQDGLSTEAFF
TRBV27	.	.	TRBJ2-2	TGTGCCAGCAGCCCGAGGAACACCGGGGAGCTGTTTTTT	CASSPRNTGELFF
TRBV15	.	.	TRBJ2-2	TGTGCCACCAGCAGAGTTCAGTATACCGGGGAGCTGTTTTTT	CATSRVQYTGELFF
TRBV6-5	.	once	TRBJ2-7	TGTGCCAGCAGTTACTCCGATGACGGCTCCTACGAGCAGTACTTC	CASSYSDDGSYEQYF
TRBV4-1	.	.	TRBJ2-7	TGCGCCAGCAGCCAAGATCCCCCAGGACTCGCCTACGAGCAGTACTTC	CASSQDPPGLAYEQYF
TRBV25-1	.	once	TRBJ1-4	TGTGCCAGCAGTGATGGGGCTAGGGAAAAACTGTTTTTT	CASSDGAREKLFF
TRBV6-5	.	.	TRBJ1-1	TGTGCCAGCAGTTACAAGGAGGTGTGGACGAACACTGAAGCTTTCTTT	CASSYKEVWTNTEAFF
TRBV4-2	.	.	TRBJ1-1	TGTGCCAGCAGCCAAGAGGCGCAGGGTAGTCTGTCGGGCACTGAAGCTTTCTTT	CASSQEAQGSLSGTEAFF
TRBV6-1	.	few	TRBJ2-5	TGTGCCAGCAGTCTAGCCTCGGGCTGGGAGACCCAGTACTTC	CASSLASGWETQYF
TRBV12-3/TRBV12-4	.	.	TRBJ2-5	TGTGCCAGCAGTACCGATTGTGGAGAGACCCAGTACTTC	CASSTDCGETQYF
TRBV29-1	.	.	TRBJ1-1	TGCAGCGCTGCCGGGTCCTTAAGGGTCAACACTGAAGCTTTCTTT	CSAAGSLRVNTEAFF
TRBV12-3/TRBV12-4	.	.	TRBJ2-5	TGTGCCAGCAGTTTTGATACGGGGCAAGAGACCCAGTACTTC	CASSFDTGQETQYF
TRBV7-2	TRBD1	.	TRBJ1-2	TGTGCCAGCAGTCTACAGGGGGCCAGGGGCTACACCTTC	CASSLQGARGYTF
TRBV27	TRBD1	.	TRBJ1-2	TGTGCCAGCAGTTTAAAGGGACACAAGACAGGGGGCTACACCTTC	CASSLKGHKTGGYTF
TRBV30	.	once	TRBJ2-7	TGTGCCTGGGGTACCGGGACAACCGAGCAGTACTTC	CAWGTGTTEQYF
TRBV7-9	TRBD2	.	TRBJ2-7	TGTGCCAGCAGCTTAGTACTAGCGGGAGACGAGCAGTACTTC	CASSLVLAGDEQYF
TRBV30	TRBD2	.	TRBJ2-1	TGTGCCTGGAGTGCGTTACTAGCGGGAGTACTAAATGAGCAGTTCTTC	CAWSALLAGVLNEQFF
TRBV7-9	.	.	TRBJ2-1	TGTGCCAGCAGCTTGTCCGGGATGGGCTCCTACAATGAGCAGTTCTTC	CASSLSGMGSYNEQFF
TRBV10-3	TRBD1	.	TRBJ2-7	TGTGCCATCAGTGAGGACAGGGTCGACGAGCAGTACTTC	CAISEDRVDEQYF
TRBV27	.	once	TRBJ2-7	TGTGCCAGCAGTACCTCTACCTTCCACGAGCAGTACTTC	CASSTSTFHEQYF
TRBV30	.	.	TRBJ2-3	TGTGCCTGGGCAACAGGGCATACAGATACGCAGTATTTT	CAWATGHTDTQYF
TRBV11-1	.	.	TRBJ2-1	TGTGCCAGCAGTCTTGGGGGGGGCTGGTCCTACAATGAGCAGTTCTTC	CASSLGGGWSYNEQFF
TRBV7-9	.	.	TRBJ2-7	TGTGCCAGCAGCCTCAAGGGGGCCTACGAGCAGTACTTC	CASSLKGAYEQYF
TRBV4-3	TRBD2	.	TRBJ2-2	TGCGCCAGCAGCCAAGTGCAGCGGGGTACCGGGGAGCTGTTTTTT	CASSQVQRGTGELFF
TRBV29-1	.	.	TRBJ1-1	TGCAGCGGGACCGTGGTGACTGAAGCTTTCTTT	CSGTVVTEAFF
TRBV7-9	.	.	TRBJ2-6	TGTGCCAGCAGCTTAGGAGGGTTGGGGTCTGGGGCCAACGTCCTGACTTTC	CASSLGGLGSGANVLTF
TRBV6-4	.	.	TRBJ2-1	TGTGCCAGCAGTTATACACAGGGCAATGAGCAGTTCTTC	CASSYTQGNEQFF
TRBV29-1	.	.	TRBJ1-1	TGCAGCGTTGTTCTGAACACTGAAGCTTTCTTT	CSVVLNTEAFF
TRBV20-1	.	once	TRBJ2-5	TGCAGTGCTAGAGATCTCGACAGGCCAGAGACCCAGTACTTC	CSARDLDRPETQYF
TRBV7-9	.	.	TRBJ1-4	TGTGCCAGCGAGGATATGAAGGGACATCGGGAAAAACTGTTTTTT	CASEDMKGHREKLFF
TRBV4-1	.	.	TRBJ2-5	TGCGCCAGCAGCCAAGATGGCCCTACGATAGTGGGGACCCAGTACTTC	CASSQDGPTIVGTQYF
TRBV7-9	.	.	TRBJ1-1	TGTGCCAGCACCTCACCCACGGACACTGAAGCTTTCTTT	CASTSPTDTEAFF
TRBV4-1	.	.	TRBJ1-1	TGCGCCAGCAGCCCTACAGGAGGGGATTTAGCTTTCTTT	CASSPTGGDLAFF
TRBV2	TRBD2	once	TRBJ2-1	TGTGCCAGCATCTCCACCATAGCGGGAGTAAATGAGCAGTTCTTC	CASISTIAGVNEQFF
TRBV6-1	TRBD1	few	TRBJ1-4	TGTGCCAGCAGTTTCGACAGGGTGATTGAAAAACTGTTTTTT	CASSFDRVIEKLFF
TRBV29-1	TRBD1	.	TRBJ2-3	TGCAGCGCGACAGGGGGCTTCCGGACAGATACGCAGTATTTT	CSATGGFRTDTQYF